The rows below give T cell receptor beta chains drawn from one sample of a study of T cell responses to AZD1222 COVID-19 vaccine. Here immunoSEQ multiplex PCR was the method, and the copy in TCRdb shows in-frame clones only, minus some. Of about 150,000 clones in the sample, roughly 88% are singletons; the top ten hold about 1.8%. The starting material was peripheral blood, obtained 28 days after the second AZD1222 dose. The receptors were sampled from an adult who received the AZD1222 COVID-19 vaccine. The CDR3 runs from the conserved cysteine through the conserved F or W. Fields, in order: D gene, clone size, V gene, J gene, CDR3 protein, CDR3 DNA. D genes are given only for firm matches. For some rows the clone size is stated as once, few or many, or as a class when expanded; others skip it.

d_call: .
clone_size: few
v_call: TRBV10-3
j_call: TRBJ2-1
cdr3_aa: CAISTPRAGGGNEQFF
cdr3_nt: TGTGCCATCAGTACCCCCCGTGCAGGGGGAGGCAATGAGCAGTTCTTC

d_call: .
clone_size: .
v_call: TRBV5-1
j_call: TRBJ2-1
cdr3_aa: CASSLDGMGYEQFF
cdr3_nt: TGCGCCAGCAGCTTGGACGGGATGGGCTATGAGCAGTTCTTC

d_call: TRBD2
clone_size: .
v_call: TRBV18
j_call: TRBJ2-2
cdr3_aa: CASSAMVAGGPRNTGELFF
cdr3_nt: TGTGCCAGCTCAGCGATGGTAGCGGGGGGGCCTCGGAACACCGGGGAGCTGTTTTTT

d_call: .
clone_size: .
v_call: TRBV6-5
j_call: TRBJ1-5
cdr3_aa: CASSRGGSGNQPQHF
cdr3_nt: TGTGCCAGCAGTAGGGGGGGATCGGGCAATCAGCCCCAGCATTTT

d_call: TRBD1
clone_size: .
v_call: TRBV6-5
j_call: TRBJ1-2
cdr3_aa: CASSYSRRQGDGYTF
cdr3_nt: TGTGCCAGCAGTTACTCCCGTCGCCAGGGGGATGGCTACACCTTC

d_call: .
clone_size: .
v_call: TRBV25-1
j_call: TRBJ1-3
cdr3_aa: CASSDPRHPGNTIYF
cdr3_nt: TGTGCCAGCAGTGACCCCCGCCATCCTGGAAACACCATATATTTT

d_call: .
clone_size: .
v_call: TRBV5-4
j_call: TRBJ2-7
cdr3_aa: CASSLGRGVQSSYEQYF
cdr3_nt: TGTGCCAGCAGCTTGGGAAGAGGGGTCCAGAGCTCCTACGAGCAGTACTTC

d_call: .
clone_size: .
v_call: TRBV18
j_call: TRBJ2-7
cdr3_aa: CASSPPGSPYEQYF
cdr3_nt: TGTGCCAGCTCACCCCCCGGTAGTCCCTACGAGCAGTACTTC

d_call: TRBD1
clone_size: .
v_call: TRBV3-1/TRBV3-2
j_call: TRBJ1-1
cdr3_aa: CASSAGQESEAFF
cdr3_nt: TGTGCCAGCAGCGCGGGACAGGAGTCTGAAGCTTTCTTT

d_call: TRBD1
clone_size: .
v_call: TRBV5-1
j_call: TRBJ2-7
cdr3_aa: CASSTKPGTGFSYEQYF
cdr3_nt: TGCGCCAGCAGCACAAAACCCGGGACAGGGTTCTCCTACGAGCAGTACTTC

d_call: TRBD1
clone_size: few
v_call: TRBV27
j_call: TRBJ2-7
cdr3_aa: CASTDGTDSYEQYF
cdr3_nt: TGTGCCAGCACCGACGGGACAGACTCCTACGAGCAGTACTTC

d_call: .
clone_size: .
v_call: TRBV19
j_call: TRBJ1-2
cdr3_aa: CASSPSAAPDYGYTF
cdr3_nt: TGTGCCAGTAGCCCAAGCGCAGCCCCTGACTATGGCTACACCTTC

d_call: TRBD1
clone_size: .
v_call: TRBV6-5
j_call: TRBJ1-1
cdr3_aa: CASSNTGGLNTEAFF
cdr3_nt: TGTGCCAGCAGTAACACAGGGGGCCTTAACACTGAAGCTTTCTTT

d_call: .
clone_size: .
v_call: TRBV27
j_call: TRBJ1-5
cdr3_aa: CASSPSGNQPQHF
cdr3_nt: TGTGCCAGCAGTCCCTCGGGCAATCAGCCCCAGCATTTT

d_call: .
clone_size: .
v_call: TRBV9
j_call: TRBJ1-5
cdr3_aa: CASSVSGLSNQPQHF
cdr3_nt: TGTGCCAGCAGCGTTTCCGGACTTAGCAATCAGCCCCAGCATTTT

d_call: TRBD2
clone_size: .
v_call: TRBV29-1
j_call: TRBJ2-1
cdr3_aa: CSVVGTSGRRYEQFF
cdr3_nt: TGCAGCGTCGTTGGGACTAGCGGGAGACGTTATGAGCAGTTCTTC

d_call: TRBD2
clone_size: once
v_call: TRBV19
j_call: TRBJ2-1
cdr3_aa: CASQRSHGLAANYNEQFF
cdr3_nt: TGTGCCAGCCAACGCAGTCATGGACTAGCGGCCAACTACAATGAGCAGTTCTTC

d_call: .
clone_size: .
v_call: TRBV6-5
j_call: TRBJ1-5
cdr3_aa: CASSPGTASQPQHF
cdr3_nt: TGTGCCAGCAGCCCCGGGACGGCTAGTCAGCCCCAGCATTTT

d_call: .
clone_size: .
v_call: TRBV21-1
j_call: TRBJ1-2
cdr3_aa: CASNRGGPYGYTF
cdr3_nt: TGTGCCAGCAACCGCGGAGGGCCCTATGGCTACACCTTC

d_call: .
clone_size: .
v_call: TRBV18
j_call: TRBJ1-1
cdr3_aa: CASSPPLVGLRTEAFF
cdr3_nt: TGTGCCAGCTCACCACCGCTCGTGGGGCTCAGGACTGAAGCTTTCTTT

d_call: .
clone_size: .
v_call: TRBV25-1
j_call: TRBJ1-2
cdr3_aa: CASSEYWQIYGYTF
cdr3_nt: TGTGCCAGCAGTGAATACTGGCAAATCTATGGCTACACCTTC

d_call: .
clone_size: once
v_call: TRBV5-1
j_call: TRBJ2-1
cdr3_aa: CASSFTSFYNEQFF
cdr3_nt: TGCGCCAGCAGCTTCACTAGCTTTTACAATGAGCAGTTCTTC

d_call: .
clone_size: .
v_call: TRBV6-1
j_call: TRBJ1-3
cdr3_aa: CASSALGAARGSGNTIYF
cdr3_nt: TGTGCCAGCAGTGCCCTTGGAGCGGCCAGGGGTTCTGGAAACACCATATATTTT

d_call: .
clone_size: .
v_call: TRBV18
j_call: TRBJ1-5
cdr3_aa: CASSPAGLGQPQHF
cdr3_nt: TGTGCCAGCTCACCAGCAGGGCTTGGTCAGCCCCAGCATTTT

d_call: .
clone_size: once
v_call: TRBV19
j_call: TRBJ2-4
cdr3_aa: CASSLVGGQVNIQYF
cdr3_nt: TGTGCCAGTAGTTTGGTGGGGGGGCAGGTAAACATTCAGTACTTC

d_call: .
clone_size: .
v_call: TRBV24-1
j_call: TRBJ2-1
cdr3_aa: CATSDYYNEQFF
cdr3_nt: TGTGCCACCAGTGATTACTACAATGAGCAGTTCTTC

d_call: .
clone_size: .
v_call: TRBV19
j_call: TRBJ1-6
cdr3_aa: CASSSRSGMVSPLHF
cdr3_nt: TGTGCCAGTAGTTCCCGATCGGGAATGGTTTCACCCCTCCACTTT

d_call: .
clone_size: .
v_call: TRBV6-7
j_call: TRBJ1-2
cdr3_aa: CARLRTGGYGYTF
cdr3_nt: TGTGCCAGACTCCGGACGGGAGGGTATGGCTACACCTTC

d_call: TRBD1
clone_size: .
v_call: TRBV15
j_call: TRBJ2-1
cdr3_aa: CATSREWDRGIDEQFF
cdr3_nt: TGTGCCACCAGCAGAGAATGGGACAGGGGTATCGATGAGCAGTTCTTC

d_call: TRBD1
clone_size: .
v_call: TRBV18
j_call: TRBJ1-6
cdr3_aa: CASSRDRSNSPLHF
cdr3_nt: TGTGCCAGCTCACGGGACAGGTCTAATTCACCCCTCCACTTT

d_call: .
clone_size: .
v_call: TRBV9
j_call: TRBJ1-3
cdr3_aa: CASSNLQGRGNTIYF
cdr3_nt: TGTGCCAGCAGCAATCTACAGGGTAGGGGAAACACCATATATTTT

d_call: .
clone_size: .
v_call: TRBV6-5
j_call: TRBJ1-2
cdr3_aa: CASSMAASNYGYTF
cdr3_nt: TGTGCCAGCTCTATGGCAGCTTCTAACTATGGCTACACCTTC

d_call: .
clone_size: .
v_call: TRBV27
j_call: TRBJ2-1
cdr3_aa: CASRQSWAGTTYNEQFF
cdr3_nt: TGTGCCAGCAGACAATCTTGGGCCGGGACAACATACAATGAGCAGTTCTTC

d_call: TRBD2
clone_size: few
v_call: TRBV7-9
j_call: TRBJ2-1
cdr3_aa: CASSLALAGEYNEQFF
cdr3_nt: TGTGCCAGCAGCTTAGCCCTAGCGGGAGAGTACAATGAGCAGTTCTTC